This section outlines one T cell receptor beta chain sequence together with its context. V lost 2 bases, J lost 2 bases, and 14 bases lay in between. This CDR3 is built from 16 residues. Looked up from germline, CDR1 is MGHRA and CDR2 is YSYEKL. This sample was included in a study of blood T cell repertoires in COVID-19. Background on the study: There were acute and convalescent COVID-19 samples, and they came from the United States, Italy and Spain.

Assay used: immunoSEQ multiplex PCR; TCRdb lists only in-frame clones, some missing. The data contain a few hundred thousand clones, about 88% of them seen just once; the ten biggest clones take up about 4%. Recruitment covered roughly 22 US areas and drew participants whose ages spanned roughly 18 to 100 years. This TCR was recovered from a woman between 25 and 40 years old who had been exposed to COVID-19. V and J are TRBV4-1 and TRBJ2-3; D call uncertain. Source material: PBMCs or T cells enriched from blood (not recorded which). CDR3 in amino acids: CASSQTRSSTTDTQYF. For the CDR3, the DNA is TGCGCCAGCAGCCAAACGCGGAGCTCTACCACAGATACGCAGTATTTT.